The 26 T cell receptor beta chains listed next were all sequenced from one sample in a study of T cell repertoires in cytomegalovirus infection. TCRdb passed the reads through MiXCR, listing each CDR3 protein once. The sample carries roughly 760,000 distinct CDR3 sequences, under 40% recorded once. The sample taken for sequencing was PBMCs. These receptors were taken from a human donor in good health (CMV status not recorded). Some clones in this sample may be carry-over from other donors' samples.

The chain has TRBV10-3 and TRBJ1-6, with no clear D. Germline-derived CDR1 and CDR2 are ENHRY and SYGVKD. V dropped 6 bases and J dropped 12 bases, with 15 bases sitting between them. The CDR3 has 13 amino acids. In DNA, the CDR3 is TGTGCCATCAGAGCTGAAAAGGGTTTACCCCTCCACTTT. As protein: CAIRAEKGLPLHF.

The chain carries TRBV27 and TRBJ2-3, with 7 bases fitting TRBD2. J gave up 1 base and V 3 bases, and 4 bases lay outside the gene matches. The CDR3 spans 15 residues. Germline assignment: CDR1 MNHEY and CDR2 SMNVEV (reference sequence). The CDR3 reads CASSFAGVRTDTQYF. The DNA of the CDR3 is TGTGCCAGCAGTTTTGCGGGGGTCCGCACAGATACGCAGTATTTT.

The chain combines TRBV10-3 with TRBJ2-1; unclear D gene. The CDR3 totals 13 residues. Germline V lookup: CDR1 ENHRY, CDR2 SYGVKD. Trimming removed 2 bases from V and 4 bases from J, with 6 bases in between. The CDR3 is CAISEEGYNEQFF. In DNA, the CDR3 is TGTGCCATCAGTGAGGAAGGGTACAATGAGCAGTTCTTC.

This sequence joins TRBV6-1 and TRBJ1-2; D might be TRBD1 (5 bases). Germline CDR1 and CDR2: MNHNS and SASEGT. With 5 bases removed from V and 8 bases from J, the gap between germline ends came to 15 bases. CDR3 size: 13 residues. CDR3: CASSYRGVEGYTF. The CDR3 nucleotides read TGTGCCAGCAGTTATAGAGGGGTGGAGGGCTACACCTTC.

Only a few counts were recorded for this clonotype. V usage is TRBV10-2 and J usage is TRBJ2-2; TRBD1 matches 11 bases. This CDR3 contains 19 residues. Germline CDR1 is WSHSY and CDR2 is SAAADI. The junction had 10 bases not matched to a gene; V was cut back by 4 bases and J by 0 bases. DNA of the CDR3: TGCGCCAGCAGTGGTCGGACAGGGGGCGCGAGCCCGAACACCGGGGAGCTGTTTTTT. Protein product: CASSGRTGGASPNTGELFF.

This sequence joins TRBV15 and TRBJ1-5; no clear D. V lost 2 bases and J 3 bases, leaving 11 bases between the germline ends. Looked up from germline, CDR1 is LNHNV and CDR2 is YYDKDF (reference sequence). This CDR3 has 15 residues. The CDR3 nucleotides are TGTGCCACCAGCAGAAGCCTTTACCCCAATCAGCCCCAGCATTTT. Translated: CATSRSLYPNQPQHF.

The chain joins TRBV7-2 to TRBJ2-5, with D uncertain. This CDR3 comprises 11 residues. Germline V CDR1 and CDR2: SGHTA, FQGNSA. Trimming pared 8 bases from V and 2 bases from J, leaving 6 bases between. The CDR3 spells CASADQETQYF. CDR3 nucleotide sequence: TGTGCCAGCGCGGATCAAGAGACCCAGTACTTC.

The chain recombines TRBV5-1 with TRBJ2-1, with 8 bases that match TRBD2. J gave up 1 base and V 2 bases, and 5 bases lay outside the gene matches. The V gene's germline CDR1 is SGHRS and CDR2 YFSETQ. CDR3 length: 16 residues. The CDR3 bases are TGCGCCAGCAGCTTAGGGACTAGTGTGTCCTACAATGAGCAGTTCTTC. Encoded protein: CASSLGTSVSYNEQFF.

The chain carries TRBV24-1 and TRBJ2-7; 7 bases agree with TRBD1. This CDR3 is 13 amino acids long. The ends lost 5 bases at V and 6 bases at J; junction bases unmatched: 6. Looked up from germline, CDR1 is KGHDR and CDR2 is SFDVKD. The CDR3 DNA follows: TGTGCCACCAGTGTAACTTCAGGGGGCGAGCAGTACTTC. This codes for CATSVTSGGEQYF.

The V and J genes are TRBV28 and TRBJ1-5; D is unclear. Germline values: CDR1 MDHEN, CDR2 SYDVKM. Between the trimmed V and J ends, which lost 2 bases and 5 bases, there was a span of 10 bases. The CDR3 is 14 amino acids. This CDR3 is CASSLGQKYQPQHF. CDR3 nucleotides: TGTGCCAGCAGTTTAGGGCAGAAATATCAGCCCCAGCATTTT.

A few counts support this clonotype. This sequence joins TRBV12-3 or TRBV12-4 and TRBJ2-5; 7 bases agree with TRBD1. CDR3 length: 17 residues. After removal of 5 bases from V and 5 bases from J, the junction contained 17 bases not matched to a gene. CDR3 residues: CASSNPRGTERRETQYF. In DNA form, the CDR3 reads TGTGCCAGCAGTAACCCGAGGGGGACAGAACGGCGCGAGACCCAGTACTTC.

This clonotype showed up many times. The chain uses TRBV7-9 and TRBJ2-3; TRBD1 is a possible D gene (5 bases). The CDR3 has 12 residues. Deletions cut 10 bases from V and 1 base from J, with 9 bases between. Germline CDR1 SEHNR, CDR2 FQNEAQ (reference sequence). CDR3 region: CAIVQGTDTQYF. The CDR3 DNA reads TGTGCCATCGTACAGGGCACAGATACGCAGTATTTT.

This clonotype appeared a few times. The chain has TRBV7-2 and TRBJ2-1; TRBD2 might be the D (6 bases). Germline V CDR1 and CDR2: SGHTA, FQGNSA. V shed 5 bases and J shed 9 bases, with 17 bases lying between them. CDR3 size: 14 residues. CDR3 nucleotide sequence: TGTGCCAGCAGCCCCCTGGGGGGTTCGGCTGAGCAGTTCTTC. Translated, it gives CASSPLGGSAEQFF.

The CDR3 reads CASRLATNYGYTF. The CDR3 bases are TGTGCCAGCAGGCTAGCAACTAACTATGGCTACACCTTC. This chain uses TRBV7-9 with TRBJ1-2; D gene uncertain. V lost 6 bases, J lost 0 bases, and 8 bases lay in between. This CDR3 is built from 13 residues. The germline V gene has CDR1 SEHNR and CDR2 FQNEAQ (reference sequence). Full variable domain (remainder filled in from reference TRBV7-9 and TRBJ1-2): DTGVSQNPRHKITKRGQNVTFRCDPISEHNRLYWYRQTLGQGPEFLTYFQNEAQLEKSRLLSDRFSAERPKGSFSTLEIQRTEQGDSAMYLCASRLATNYGYTFGSGTRLTVV.

The V and J genes are TRBV28 and TRBJ1-5; 9 bases are shared with TRBD1. CDR1 is MDHEN and CDR2 is SYDVKM in the germline V gene. Losses at the gene ends were 1 base for V and 7 bases for J; bases not matched to a gene: 8. There are 16 residues in the CDR3. Here the CDR3 DNA reads TGTGCCAGCAGTTTATATCGCGGACAGGGGTTACAGCCCCAGCATTTT. This sequence encodes CASSLYRGQGLQPQHF.

V is TRBV19 and J is TRBJ2-7; 8 bases are shared with TRBD2. Unmatched junction bases numbered 9, after V lost 6 bases and J lost 2 bases. Germline loops: CDR1 LNHDA, CDR2 SQIVND (reference sequence). The CDR3 is 15 residues long. CDR3 in DNA: TGTGCCAGTAGGAGCCGGGGGGGGGCCCCCTACGAGCAGTACTTC. Translating gives CASRSRGGAPYEQYF.

A word on this clonotype: Without the conserved terminal phenylalanine or tryptophan, this CDR3 likely stems from a read error. The chain combines TRBV10-3 with TRBJ2-3, with D possibly matching TRBD1 (5 bases). The CDR3 length is 14 residues. The ends were cut back, 6 bases at V and 6 bases at J, with 16 bases in the middle. Germline lookup yields CDR1 ENHRY and CDR2 SYGVKD. As DNA, the CDR3 is TGTGCCATCAGCCAGGACACCCCCGCGGATACGCAGTATCTT. Protein product: CAISQDTPADTQYL.

This chain uses TRBV6-5 with TRBJ2-2; TRBD2 agrees at 10 bases. CDR3 length: 17 residues. Germline V gene data show CDR1 as MNHEY and CDR2 as SVGAGI. Trimming at V came to 0 bases and at J to 6 bases, leaving 7 bases not matched to a gene. The CDR3 loop reads CASSYSMGLAGAGELFF. DNA of the CDR3: TGTGCCAGCAGTTACTCGATGGGGCTAGCGGGAGCCGGGGAGCTGTTTTTT.

This clonotype was counted only a few times. The chain is built from TRBV7-8 and TRBJ2-7; 7 bases align to TRBD1. With V trimmed by 4 bases and J by 4 bases, 7 bases remained unmatched. Germline assignment: CDR1 SGHVS and CDR2 FQNEAQ. The CDR3 has 14 amino acids. Here the CDR3 reads CASSSTGMGYEQYF. CDR3 in DNA: TGTGCCAGCAGCTCGACAGGGATGGGATACGAGCAGTACTTC.

This clonotype came up a few times. The CDR3 loop reads CATSEGVSNQPQHF. CDR3 in DNA: TGTGCCACCTCAGAGGGGGTATCCAATCAGCCCCAGCATTTT. The genes are TRBV24-1 and TRBJ1-5; D is possibly TRBD1 (6 bases). Trimming left V 9 bases short and J 3 bases short, with 14 bases between. Per germline, CDR1 KGHDR and CDR2 SFDVKD. This CDR3 has 14 residues.

The rearrangement uses TRBV7-3 and TRBJ2-6; tentative D call: TRBD1 (6 bases). Trimming pared 5 bases from V and 0 bases from J, leaving 14 bases between. Germline V gene lookup returns CDR1 SGHTA and CDR2 FQGTGA. The CDR3 covers 17 residues. CDR3 amino acids: CASSPGTRSSGANVLTF. DNA of the CDR3: TGTGCCAGCAGCCCCGGGACACGGAGCTCTGGGGCCAACGTCCTGACTTTC.

This chain connects TRBV4-1 to TRBJ1-1, with D possibly being TRBD1 (5 bases). This CDR3 comprises 14 residues. CDR1 is MGHRA and CDR2 is YSYEKL in the germline V gene. Between the trimmed V and J ends, which lost 4 bases and 5 bases, there was a span of 14 bases. The CDR3 loop is CASSRAGIRTEAFF. The DNA of the CDR3 is TGCGCCAGCAGCCGAGCAGGGATACGTACTGAAGCTTTCTTT.

This chain links TRBV20-1 with TRBJ2-7; 8 bases map to TRBD1. Germline loops: CDR1 DFQATT, CDR2 SNEGSKA (reference sequence). The CDR3 has 13 amino acids. With V trimmed by 6 bases and J by 3 bases, 7 bases remained unmatched. DNA of the CDR3: TGCAGTGCGGCCGGGACAGGTGGCTACGAGCAGTACTTC. This encodes CSAAGTGGYEQYF.

This clonotype was counted many times. This rearrangement joins TRBV10-3 to TRBJ2-7, with 7 bases identical to TRBD1. The CDR3 totals 14 residues. Germline CDR1 reads ENHRY; CDR2 reads SYGVKD. V was clipped by 4 bases and J by 2 bases; unmatched bases: 5. Written as DNA, the CDR3 is TGTGCCATCAGTGGTGAGGGGGCCACCTACGAGCAGTACTTC. Residues: CAISGEGATYEQYF.

This sequence joins TRBV13 and TRBJ2-3; 13 nucleotides match TRBD2. J gave up 2 bases and V 6 bases, and 5 bases lay outside the gene matches. The CDR3 runs 16 residues. CDR1 PRHDT and CDR2 FYEKMQ come from the germline V gene (reference sequence). CDR3 region: CASRTGLAGNTDTQYF. As DNA, the CDR3 is TGTGCCAGCAGGACGGGACTAGCGGGGAACACAGATACGCAGTATTTT.

On this clonotype itself: The CDR3 does not close with the conserved phenylalanine or tryptophan, likely indicating a read error. The chain joins TRBV5-6 to TRBJ2-3; 8 nucleotides align to TRBD2. The length of the CDR3 is 15 residues. The germline CDR1 and CDR2 sequences are SGHDT and YYEEEE. Written as DNA, the CDR3 is TGTTACAGCAGCTTAAGCGGGAGAGGTGCAGATACGCAGTATTTG. This translates into CYSSLSGRGADTQYL.